This T cell receptor beta chain is from a study of molecular identifiers for immune sequencing clone quantification. Whole-study context: Split five ways in replicates, RNA from approximately 20,000 or 100,000 naive CD8 cells had four portions sequenced.

The CDR3 length is 16 residues. Deletions cut 4 bases from V and 3 bases from J, with 15 bases between. From germline, CDR1 is SEHNR and CDR2 FQNEAQ (reference sequence). Previously described methods and listed TCR primers were used for bulk TCR libraries. TCRdb ran MiXCR on the PCR reads and lists one entry per CDR3 protein. This table has more than 450,000 distinct CDR3 sequences, about a fifth appearing once. General observations from the study: Because of identical TCR molecules sharing a barcode, sizes of highly expanded clones could be underestimated.

On this clonotype: Its antigen is still unknown.

Sequenced sample: naive CD8+ T cells from blood, with Jurkat cell RNA spiked in. As to subset: FACS-sorted CD8+CD4-CCR7+CD45RA+ naive T cells. The V gene is TRBV7-9, the J gene TRBJ2-2, with a tentative D call TRBD1 (5 bases). The source is a human donor in good health. Some libraries in this study had Jurkat cell RNA spiked in. The CDR3 loop reads CASSSPNNRYTGELFF. The DNA of the CDR3 is TGTGCCAGCAGCTCCCCCAACAACAGGTACACCGGGGAGCTGTTTTTT.